This T cell receptor beta chain was observed in a study of T cells in narcolepsy listed by TCRdb under 2018. As for the study more broadly: Patients with narcolepsy type 1 or type 2 (NT1, NT2) and healthy control donors were enrolled in the study. Autoreactive T cells targeting hypocretin neuron self-antigens (hypocretin, TRIB2) were sought in narcolepsy patients, and TCR Vbeta sequencing was used to track clonotypes in blood and CSF.

Study-level results and caveats: No sequences matching autoreactive T cell clones were present in some of the blood memory CD4+ repertoires from patients and controls. Patients and controls had comparable numbers of sequenced blood memory CD4+ clonotypes, averaging about 39,494 and 33,354, respectively. HCRT-specific and TRIB2-specific autoreactive clonotypes were highlighted in plots that compared CD4+ T cell clonotypes in CSF versus blood from the same patient. According to the report, autoreactive clonotypes were detected serially in the blood of the same patients and of different patients, but not in healthy controls.

Library preparation was by the immunoSEQ multiplex PCR assay. Drawn from immuneACCESS, this table holds only the in-frame rearrangements with V and J called that TCRdb kept. Clones are partly lost; checked studies trace under half to an unresolved V gene and leave the rest unexplained. The sample has fewer than 35,000 clones on record, around 86% of them singletons. The leading ten clones occupy 2.5% to 3% of the sample. CDR1 and CDR2, per the germline V gene, are MRHNA and SNTAGT. Its CDR3 holds 14 amino acids, cysteine through phenylalanine. Only the CDR3 portion is preserved as DNA: 42 bases, with reading frame beginning at the first base. V lost 6 bases and J lost 5 bases; the stretch between them is 13 bases long. Points on this clone: Which antigen it targets is not known. No base-level quality is on record; no much larger clone is a single base apart.

Memory CD4+ T cells were sorted ex vivo from peripheral blood of narcolepsy patients and healthy controls for TCR Vbeta sequencing. Here the chain combines TRBV6-4 and TRBJ2-2; TRBD1 is a weak D gene call, 5 bases matching. The sequence was obtained from a human donor with narcolepsy. Sample: CD45RA- memory CD4+ T cells from PBMCs. Read against the paper, the sample's cell subset or site label means: memory T cells sorted ex vivo from peripheral blood. The DNA sequence is given as TGTGCCAGCAGGCTAATTGCAGGGACCGGGGAGCTGTTTTTT. Its product reads: CASRLIAGTGELFF.